These 10 T cell receptor beta chains were all obtained from the same sample, sequenced in a study of post-analysis software for immune sequencing data. Findings and limits, study-wide: Compared with controls, patients had more of five TRBV segments, including TRBV5-6, TRBV5-1 and TRBV20-1.

TCR beta cDNA libraries had unique molecular identifiers. A single record per CDR3 protein comes from TCRdb applying MiXCR to the PCR reads. The data contain fewer than 550,000 distinct CDR3 sequences, 30% to 40% of them singletons. These receptors have no identified antigens. Input material: blood. The receptors shown here come from a girl aged 2 to 17 with multiple sclerosis.

This clonotype was detected many times. The genes are TRBV6-5 and TRBJ2-1; 8 bases align to TRBD2. There are 15 residues in the CDR3. V shed 0 bases and J 8 bases; nucleotides not matched to a gene: 6. Looked up from germline, CDR1 is MNHEY and CDR2 is SVGAGI. The CDR3 sequence: CASSYSRGATHEQFF. Here the CDR3 DNA reads TGTGCCAGCAGTTACTCGCGGGGGGCTACACATGAGCAGTTCTTC.

This clonotype is a singleton in its sample. The chain uses TRBV7-8 and TRBJ1-1; no definite D call. Germline V gives CDR1 SGHVS, CDR2 FQNEAQ. The CDR3 is 16 residues long. The V end was cut by 1 base, the J end by 3 bases, with 15 bases between. CDR3 amino acids: CASSLGVVREDTEAFF. The CDR3 DNA sequence: TGTGCCAGCAGCTTAGGGGTCGTGAGGGAGGACACTGAAGCTTTCTTT.

The sample holds a few counts of this clonotype. V is TRBV5-1 and J is TRBJ2-7, with 7 bases matching TRBD1. CDR3 length: 13 amino acids. CDR1 SGHRS and CDR2 YFSETQ come from the germline V gene. V lost 5 bases to trimming and J lost 1 base; unmatched junction nucleotides: 3. CDR3 DNA sequence: TGCGCCAGCAGTACAGGGGTTTCCTACGAGCAGTACTTC. Translated, it gives CASSTGVSYEQYF.

This clonotype has a count of ten or more. V gene TRBV5-1 combines with J gene TRBJ1-4, with unresolved D. V lost 4 bases, J lost 6 bases, and 16 bases lay in between. This CDR3 contains 15 residues. From germline, CDR1 is SGHRS and CDR2 YFSETQ. The CDR3 loop reads CASSPGPPADEKLFF. Here the CDR3 DNA reads TGCGCCAGCAGCCCCGGGCCCCCAGCGGATGAAAAACTGTTTTTT.

A few counts support this clonotype. This chain connects TRBV6-5 to TRBJ2-3, with TRBD2 identical over 14 bases. This CDR3 has 18 residues. Germline lookup yields CDR1 MNHEY and CDR2 SVGAGI. V lost 4 bases, J lost 2 bases, and 8 bases stayed unmatched. In DNA, the CDR3 is TGTGCCAGCAGTTTCGGACTAGCGGGGGGCCGCTACACAGATACGCAGTATTTT. Its protein is CASSFGLAGGRYTDTQYF.

V usage is TRBV20-1 and J usage is TRBJ1-1; a weak D match, TRBD1 (5 bases). CDR1 and CDR2 (germline): DFQATT, SNEGSKA (reference sequence). The CDR3 spans 18 residues. Trimming removed 0 bases at V and 0 bases at J, with 20 bases between. The CDR3 is CSAREWGGDGGMNTEAFF. CDR3 coding DNA: TGCAGTGCTAGAGAGTGGGGGGGGGACGGCGGTATGAACACTGAAGCTTTCTTT.

V gene TRBV2 combines with J gene TRBJ2-3, with TRBD2 identical over 8 bases. CDR1 SNHLY and CDR2 FYNNEI come from the germline V gene. The trim removed 7 bases at V and 5 bases at J, leaving 5 bases unmatched. The CDR3 consists of 13 residues. The CDR3 sequence: CASKLAVGDTQYF. CDR3 DNA: TGTGCCAGCAAACTAGCGGTAGGAGATACGCAGTATTTT.

The gene calls are TRBV19 and TRBJ2-7; D unclear. The closer fit of TRBJ2-1 to the DNA end suggests the J call may be wrong. This CDR3 region has 17 residues. The germline V gene has CDR1 LNHDA and CDR2 SQIVND (reference sequence). The CDR3 sequence is CASSTLSGRRRGETQFF. CDR3 DNA: TGTGCCAGTAGTACTCTATCCGGGCGTAGGAGAGGAGAGACCCAGTTCTTC.

This chain joins TRBV5-5 and TRBJ1-2; tentative D call: TRBD1 (5 bases). The V and J ends lost 4 bases and 7 bases respectively, with 20 bases between them. This CDR3 spans 15 amino acids. Germline V gene lookup returns CDR1 SGHKS and CDR2 YYEKEE (reference sequence). The CDR3 region has the DNA TGTGCCAGCAGCCCGCGTACAGGACGGGTCGTTGGCTACACCTTC. Protein product: CASSPRTGRVVGYTF.

This clonotype was detected a few times. CDR3 DNA sequence: TGTGCCAGCAGTTTCTGGGCTAGCGGACACAATGAGCAGTTCTTC. This codes for CASSFWASGHNEQFF. The chain employs TRBV7-2 and TRBJ2-1, with 7 bases that match TRBD2. This CDR3 is 15 amino acids long. J lost 5 bases, V lost 6 bases, and 10 bases had no gene match. Germline CDR1 reads SGHTA; CDR2 reads FQGNSA. Combining the CDR3 with reference TRBV7-2 and TRBJ2-1 gives the whole variable domain GAGVSQSPSNKVTEKGKDVELRCDPISGHTALYWYRQSLGQGLEFLIYFQGNSAPDKSGLPSDRFSAERTGGSVSTLTIQRTQQEDSAVYLCASSFWASGHNEQFFGPGTRLTVL.